A selection of T cell receptor beta chains follows, all from one sample in a study of shared clonotypes between healthy human individuals. TCRdb keeps only in-frame clones here, not all; method: immunoSEQ multiplex PCR. The repertoire consists of roughly 2.6 million clones, with around nine tenths occurring once and the leading ten covering over 0.12%. The source material was naive CD4+ T cells sorted from blood. The receptor set was obtained from a man between 18 and 29 years old in good health. The CDR3 runs from the conserved cysteine through the conserved F or W. A D gene is named only where the DNA matches it firmly. Clone size appears in some rows only: once, few, many, or a class for an expanded clone.

.	.	TRBV11-2	TRBJ2-5	TGTGCCAGCAGTTCAGTGTTGGGTAAAGAGACCCAGTACTTC	CASSSVLGKETQYF
.	few	TRBV5-1	TRBJ1-2	TGCGCCAGCAGCTCCCGACCCTACCCAAATGGCTACACCTTC	CASSSRPYPNGYTF
TRBD1	once	TRBV7-2	TRBJ2-1	TGTGCCAGCAGCTTGGGGACAGGGGTCAATGAGCAGTTCTTC	CASSLGTGVNEQFF
.	.	TRBV5-1	TRBJ1-3	TGCGCCAGCAGCTTAGCTCCAGGGGCCTCTGGAAACACCATATATTTT	CASSLAPGASGNTIYF
.	.	TRBV6-5	TRBJ2-2	TGTGCCAGCACCGGGACCCAGATACCCGGGGAGCTGTTTTTT	CASTGTQIPGELFF
TRBD1	.	TRBV5-4	TRBJ1-3	TGTGCCAGCAGCTTCCCTCCGGGACAGGACTCTGGAAACACCATATATTTT	CASSFPPGQDSGNTIYF
.	.	TRBV21-1	TRBJ2-1	TGTGCCAGCAGCAACCCCAAGCCCAGGACTAGTAGGTGCGATGAGCAGTTCTTC	CASSNPKPRTSRCDEQFF
TRBD2	.	TRBV5-1	TRBJ2-5	TGCGCCAGCAGCCCAAGCATTATGACTAGCGGGCAAGAGACCCAGTACTTC	CASSPSIMTSGQETQYF
TRBD1	few	TRBV18	TRBJ1-1	TGTGCCAGCTCCCAAGGGGGCCCGAACACTGAAGCTTTCTTT	CASSQGGPNTEAFF
TRBD1	few	TRBV7-2	TRBJ1-1	TGTGCCAGCAGCTCCCAGGGGGCGGGTACTGAAGCTTTCTTT	CASSSQGAGTEAFF
TRBD2	.	TRBV15	TRBJ2-7	TGTGCCACCAGCGGGACTAGCGGGAAGGGCGAGCAGTACTTC	CATSGTSGKGEQYF
TRBD1	.	TRBV5-1	TRBJ2-2	TGCGCCAGCAGCCCAGGGACAGGGGCCGCCGGGGAGCTGTTTTTT	CASSPGTGAAGELFF
TRBD2	once	TRBV4-3	TRBJ2-1	TGCGCCAGCAGCCAAGATGTGAGCGGGAGCTCCTACAATGAGCAGTTCTTC	CASSQDVSGSSYNEQFF
.	.	TRBV4-1	TRBJ2-1	TGCGCCAGCAGCCAACCCCTGAGGGACCCCGACAATGAGCAGTTCTTC	CASSQPLRDPDNEQFF
TRBD1	.	TRBV5-1	TRBJ2-4	TGCGCCAGCAGCTTAGACAGGGTACAAAACATTCAGTACTTC	CASSLDRVQNIQYF
TRBD2	.	TRBV10-3	TRBJ2-1	TGTGCCATCAGTGATTTAGCGGGAGGTATGGATGAGCAGTTCTTC	CAISDLAGGMDEQFF
.	once	TRBV7-7	TRBJ1-1	TGTGCTAGCAGCCTGGCACGGAACACTGAAGCTTTCTTT	CASSLARNTEAFF
.	few	TRBV30	TRBJ1-5	TGTGCCTGGGGAGGTTCGGGGAATCAGCCCCAGCATTTT	CAWGGSGNQPQHF
.	.	TRBV7-9	TRBJ2-7	TGTGCCAGCAGCTTAGACTCGGGACCGACCTACGAGCAGTACTTC	CASSLDSGPTYEQYF
.	.	TRBV11-2	TRBJ1-1	TGTGCCAGCAGCTTAGAGGCCCGGACTGAAGCTTTCTTT	CASSLEARTEAFF
.	.	TRBV30	TRBJ2-7	TGTGCCCGCTCACCGGGACTGAAGGACGAGCAGTACTTC	CARSPGLKDEQYF
TRBD1	.	TRBV19	TRBJ1-4	TGTGCCAGTAGTTCCCAGGGGGGAGGAAATGAAAAACTGTTTTTT	CASSSQGGGNEKLFF
.	.	TRBV10-3	TRBJ1-2	TGTGCCATCAGTGAGGCACCCAGCTATGGCTACACCTTC	CAISEAPSYGYTF
.	once	TRBV5-1	TRBJ2-3	TGCGCCAGCAGCTTGGGGACTTACACAGATACGCAGTATTTT	CASSLGTYTDTQYF
TRBD2	.	TRBV11-2	TRBJ2-5	TGTGCCAGCAGCTTAGTAGGGACTATGAGAGAGACCCAGTACTTC	CASSLVGTMRETQYF
.	.	TRBV7-9	TRBJ2-7	TGTGCCAGCAGCTTAGGTGGCGGTGGAGGTATAGAGCAGTACTTC	CASSLGGGGGIEQYF
TRBD1	.	TRBV28	TRBJ2-7	TGTGCCAGCACCCCCCGACAGGGCTCCTACGAGCAGTACTTC	CASTPRQGSYEQYF
TRBD1	.	TRBV7-2	TRBJ2-7	TGTGCCAGCAGCCAACAGGGGGTTGGAGACGAGCAGTACTTC	CASSQQGVGDEQYF
.	few	TRBV6-7	TRBJ1-5	TGTGCCAGCAGTTACCCCCCCCGCGGGGAGGGACGTCAGCCCCAGCATTTT	CASSYPPRGEGRQPQHF
TRBD1	.	TRBV5-1	TRBJ1-5	TGCGCCAGCAGCTTGAGGGGACAGGTGGATCAGCCCCAGCATTTT	CASSLRGQVDQPQHF
TRBD2	.	TRBV7-9	TRBJ2-1	TGTGCCAGCAGGCCCTATGGGGAGGGCAGTGAGCAGTTCTTC	CASRPYGEGSEQFF
TRBD1	.	TRBV14	TRBJ1-6	TGTGCCAGCAGCCCGAGGACAGGGGGTAATTCACCCCTCCACTTT	CASSPRTGGNSPLHF
.	.	TRBV5-4	TRBJ2-1	TGTGCCAGCAGCTTGGACCACGGTACCCACAATGAGCAGTTCTTC	CASSLDHGTHNEQFF
TRBD1	.	TRBV7-2	TRBJ2-5	TGTGCCAGCAGCTTAGAGGGGGCAACCCACCGGACCCAGTACTTC	CASSLEGATHRTQYF
TRBD1	.	TRBV6-6	TRBJ1-2	TGTGCCAGCAGTTACCTCATGACAGGGGGTTCGAGCTACACCTTC	CASSYLMTGGSSYTF
.	.	TRBV6-5	TRBJ1-4	TGTGCCAGCAGCTCCAGGTGGGGGGGAGAAAAACTGTTTTTT	CASSSRWGGEKLFF
.	.	TRBV2	TRBJ1-6	TGTGCCAGCAGTGGAAGGGAAGGAAGCTCACCCCTCCACTTT	CASSGREGSSPLHF
.	.	TRBV5-1	TRBJ1-3	TGCGCCAGCAGCTTGTATCCCGCCCAGGCCGGACGTGACTCTGGAAACACCATATATTTT	CASSLYPAQAGRDSGNTIYF
.	.	TRBV6-1	TRBJ1-5	TGTGCCAGCAGCCGCGACAGCTATAGCAATCAGCCCCAGCATTTT	CASSRDSYSNQPQHF
.	.	TRBV6-6	TRBJ2-4	TGTGCCAGCTCCGGGGAAAACATTCAGTACTTC	CASSGENIQYF
.	.	TRBV14	TRBJ1-6	TGTGCCAGCAGCCAAGATCCGAGGGGCCCCAGCTCCTATAATTCACCCCTCCACTTT	CASSQDPRGPSSYNSPLHF
.	.	TRBV25-1	TRBJ2-1	TGTGCCAGCACCCTTTACAATGAGCAGTTCTTC	CASTLYNEQFF
TRBD2	.	TRBV5-1	TRBJ2-1	TGCGCCAGCAGCTTGGCTAGCGGGGGAACCACCCCTAATGAGCAGTTCTTC	CASSLASGGTTPNEQFF
.	.	TRBV9	TRBJ2-3	TGTGCCAGCAGCTTTACGGTAGCGGACACAGATACGCAGTATTTT	CASSFTVADTDTQYF
TRBD1	few	TRBV30	TRBJ1-1	TGTGCCTGGAGTGCATTAACAGGGGGCACTGAAGCTTTCTTT	CAWSALTGGTEAFF
.	.	TRBV6-5	TRBJ2-7	TGTGCCAGCAGAATCGGGGCAGTATCTTCCTACGAGCAGTACTTC	CASRIGAVSSYEQYF
.	.	TRBV28	TRBJ1-5	TGTGCCAGCAGTTTACGTTTTCTAGGACAGAAATATAGCAATCAGCCCCAGCATTTT	CASSLRFLGQKYSNQPQHF
.	.	TRBV2	TRBJ2-7	TGTGCCAGCAGGTTCGACAGGCTCGGTCCCCACGAGCAGTACTTC	CASRFDRLGPHEQYF
.	.	TRBV7-2	TRBJ1-3	TGTGCCAGCAGCTTATCAGACACCATATATTTT	CASSLSDTIYF